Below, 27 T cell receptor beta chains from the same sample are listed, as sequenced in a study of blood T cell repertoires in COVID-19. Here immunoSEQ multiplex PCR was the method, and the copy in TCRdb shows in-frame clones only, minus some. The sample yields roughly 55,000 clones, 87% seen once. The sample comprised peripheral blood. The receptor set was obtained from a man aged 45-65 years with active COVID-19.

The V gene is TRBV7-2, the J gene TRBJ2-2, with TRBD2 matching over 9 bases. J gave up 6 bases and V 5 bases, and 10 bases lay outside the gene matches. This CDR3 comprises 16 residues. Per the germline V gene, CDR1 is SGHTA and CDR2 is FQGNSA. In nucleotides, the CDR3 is TGTGCCAGCAGCCCGCTGGGGCGGGGGGGGGCCGGGGAGCTGTTTTTT. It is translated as CASSPLGRGGAGELFF.

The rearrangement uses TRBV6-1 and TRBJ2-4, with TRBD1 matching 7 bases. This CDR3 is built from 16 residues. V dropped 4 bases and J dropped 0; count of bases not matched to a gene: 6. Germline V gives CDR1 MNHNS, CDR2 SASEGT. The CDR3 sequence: CASSGPGQLAKNIQYF. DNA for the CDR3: TGTGCCAGCAGTGGACCGGGACAGTTAGCCAAAAACATTCAGTACTTC.

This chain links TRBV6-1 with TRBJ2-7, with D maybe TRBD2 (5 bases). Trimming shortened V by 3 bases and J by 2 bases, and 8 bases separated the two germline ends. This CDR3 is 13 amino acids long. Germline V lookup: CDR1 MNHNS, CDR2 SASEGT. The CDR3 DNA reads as TGTGCCAGCAGTGATCCGGGAACCTACGAGCAGTACTTC. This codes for CASSDPGTYEQYF.

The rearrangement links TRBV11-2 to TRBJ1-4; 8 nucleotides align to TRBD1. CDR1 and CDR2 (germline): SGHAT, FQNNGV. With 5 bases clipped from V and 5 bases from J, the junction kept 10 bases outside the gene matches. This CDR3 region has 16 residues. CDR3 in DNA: TGTGCCAGCAGCCGTGGACAGGGAGCGCCAAATGAAAAACTGTTTTTT. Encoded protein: CASSRGQGAPNEKLFF. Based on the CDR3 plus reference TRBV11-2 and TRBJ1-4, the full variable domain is EAGVAQSPRYKIIEKRQSVAFWCNPISGHATLYWYQQILGQGPKLLIQFQNNGVVDDSQLPKDRFSAERLKGVDSTLKIQPAKLEDSAVYLCASSRGQGAPNEKLFFGSGTQLSVL.

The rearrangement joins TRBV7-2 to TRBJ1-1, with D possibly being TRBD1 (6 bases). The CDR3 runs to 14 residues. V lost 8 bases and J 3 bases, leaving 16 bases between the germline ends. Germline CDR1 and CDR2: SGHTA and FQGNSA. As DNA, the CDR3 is TGTGCCAGCGGGGCCCAGGGGAGGGACACTGAAGCTTTCTTT. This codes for CASGAQGRDTEAFF.

The CDR3 DNA follows: TGTGCCAGCAGCCCCCGGGGGGGGCCGGACACTGAAGCTTTCTTT. This translates into CASSPRGGPDTEAFF. The V and J genes are TRBV6-5 and TRBJ1-1; possible D gene TRBD1, 6 bases. V lost 6 bases to trimming and J lost 3 bases, with 17 bases between them. The germline V gene encodes CDR1 MNHEY and CDR2 SVGAGI. The CDR3 consists of 15 residues.

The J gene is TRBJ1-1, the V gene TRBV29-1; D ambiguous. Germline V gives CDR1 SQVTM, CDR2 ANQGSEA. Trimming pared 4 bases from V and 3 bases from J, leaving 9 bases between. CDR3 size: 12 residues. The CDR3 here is CSVGRGDTEAFF. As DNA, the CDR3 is TGCAGCGTTGGCCGAGGAGACACTGAAGCTTTCTTT.

The CDR3 loop reads CASSQGPPGRASYEQYF. As DNA, the CDR3 is TGTGCCAGCAGCCAAGGGCCCCCGGGGAGGGCCTCCTACGAGCAGTACTTC. V gene TRBV3-1 (or the pseudogene TRBV3-2) combines with J gene TRBJ2-7; 7 positions match TRBD2. The length of the CDR3 is 17 residues. In germline, CDR1 is LGHDT, CDR2 YNNKEL (reference sequence). The V gene end was trimmed by 1 base and the J gene end by 0 bases; junction bases not matched to a gene: 9.

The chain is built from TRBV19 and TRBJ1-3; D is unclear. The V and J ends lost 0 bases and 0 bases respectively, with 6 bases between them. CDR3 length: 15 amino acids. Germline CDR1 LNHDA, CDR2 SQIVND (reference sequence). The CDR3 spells CASSIEWSSGNTIYF. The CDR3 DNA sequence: TGTGCCAGTAGTATAGAATGGAGCTCTGGAAACACCATATATTTT.

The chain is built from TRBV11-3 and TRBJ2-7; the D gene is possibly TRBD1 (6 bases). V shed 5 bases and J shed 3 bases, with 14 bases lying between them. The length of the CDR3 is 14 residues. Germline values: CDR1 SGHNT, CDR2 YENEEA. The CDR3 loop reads CASSKQGMGYEQYF. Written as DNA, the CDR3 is TGTGCCAGCAGCAAACAGGGAATGGGCTACGAGCAGTACTTC.

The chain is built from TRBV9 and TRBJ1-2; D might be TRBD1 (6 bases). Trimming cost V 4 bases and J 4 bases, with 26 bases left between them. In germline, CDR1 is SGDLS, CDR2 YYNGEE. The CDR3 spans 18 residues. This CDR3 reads CASSHTDEKWGGGYGYTF. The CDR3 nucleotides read TGTGCCAGCAGCCACACCGATGAGAAGTGGGGGGGCGGCTATGGCTACACCTTC.

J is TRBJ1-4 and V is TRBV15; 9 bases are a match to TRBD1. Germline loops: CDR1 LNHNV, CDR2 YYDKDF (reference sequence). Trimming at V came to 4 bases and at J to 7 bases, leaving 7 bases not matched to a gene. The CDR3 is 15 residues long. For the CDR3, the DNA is TGTGCCACCAGCAATGCCGAGACAGGGGGTGAAAAACTGTTTTTT. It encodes CATSNAETGGEKLFF.

CDR3 coding DNA: TGTGCCAGCAGTGCCGACAGAGAGTTTTCGGGAGGCTATGGCTACACCTTC. Protein: CASSADREFSGGYGYTF. V gene TRBV6-1 combines with J gene TRBJ1-2, with D possibly being TRBD1 (5 bases). Trimming stripped 4 bases from V and 4 bases from J, with 22 bases between. Germline V lookup: CDR1 MNHNS, CDR2 SASEGT. The CDR3 covers 17 residues.

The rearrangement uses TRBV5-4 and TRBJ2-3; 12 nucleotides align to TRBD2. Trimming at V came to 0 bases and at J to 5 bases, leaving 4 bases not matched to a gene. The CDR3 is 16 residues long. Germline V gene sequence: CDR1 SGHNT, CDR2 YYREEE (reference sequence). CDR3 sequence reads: CASSLGLAGVGDTQYF. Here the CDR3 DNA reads TGTGCCAGCAGCTTGGGACTAGCGGGAGTGGGAGATACGCAGTATTTT.

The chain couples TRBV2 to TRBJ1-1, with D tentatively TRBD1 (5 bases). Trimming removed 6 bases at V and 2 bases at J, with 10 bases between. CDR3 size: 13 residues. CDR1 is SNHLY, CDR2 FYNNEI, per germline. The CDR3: CASRRDGNTEAFF. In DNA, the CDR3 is TGTGCCAGCAGGCGGGACGGTAACACTGAAGCTTTCTTT.

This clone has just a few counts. The CDR3 DNA sequence: TGTGCCAGCTCACCATTTACGACTAGCGGGAGCTACGAGCAGTACTTC. This codes for CASSPFTTSGSYEQYF. The rearrangement joins TRBV18 to TRBJ2-7; 12 bases match TRBD2. Germline loops: CDR1 KGHSH, CDR2 LQKENI. This CDR3 is built from 16 residues. V lost 2 bases and J lost 3; bases outside the gene matches: 5.

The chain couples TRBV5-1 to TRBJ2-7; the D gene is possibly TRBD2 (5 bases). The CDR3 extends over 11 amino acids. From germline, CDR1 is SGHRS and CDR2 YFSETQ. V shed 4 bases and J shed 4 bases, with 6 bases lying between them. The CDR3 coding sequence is TGCGCCAGCAGCGGGGAGTACGAGCAGTACTTC. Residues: CASSGEYEQYF.

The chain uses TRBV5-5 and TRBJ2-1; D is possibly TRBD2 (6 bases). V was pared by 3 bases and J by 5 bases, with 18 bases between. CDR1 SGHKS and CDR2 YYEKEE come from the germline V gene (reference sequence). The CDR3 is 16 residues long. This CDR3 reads CASSSTWRGGNNEQFF. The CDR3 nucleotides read TGTGCCAGCAGCTCGACGTGGAGGGGTGGCAACAATGAGCAGTTCTTC. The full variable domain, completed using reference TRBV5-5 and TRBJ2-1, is DAGVTQSPTHLIKTRGQQVTLRCSPISGHKSVSWYQQVLGQGPQFIFQYYEKEERGRGNFPDRFSARQFPNYSSELNVNALLLGDSALYLCASSSTWRGGNNEQFFGPGTRLTVL.

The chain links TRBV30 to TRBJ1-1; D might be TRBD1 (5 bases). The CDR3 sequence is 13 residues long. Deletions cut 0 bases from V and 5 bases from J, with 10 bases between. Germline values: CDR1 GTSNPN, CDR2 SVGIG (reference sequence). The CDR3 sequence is CAWSVLGGTEAFF. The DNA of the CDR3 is TGTGCCTGGAGTGTACTCGGGGGAACTGAAGCTTTCTTT.

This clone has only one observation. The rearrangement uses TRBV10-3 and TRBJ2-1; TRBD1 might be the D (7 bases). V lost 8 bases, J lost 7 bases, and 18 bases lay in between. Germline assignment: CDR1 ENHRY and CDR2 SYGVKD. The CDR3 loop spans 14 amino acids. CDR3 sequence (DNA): TGTGCCATCGGCCGGCAGGGGGACTTAAATGAGCAGTTCTTC. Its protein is CAIGRQGDLNEQFF.

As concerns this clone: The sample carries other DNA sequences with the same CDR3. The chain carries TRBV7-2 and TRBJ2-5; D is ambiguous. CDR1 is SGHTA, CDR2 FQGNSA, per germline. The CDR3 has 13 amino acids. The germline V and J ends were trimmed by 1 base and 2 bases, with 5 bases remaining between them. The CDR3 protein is CASSLGQQETQYF. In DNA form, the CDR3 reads TGTGCCAGCAGCTTAGGGCAGCAAGAGACCCAGTACTTC.

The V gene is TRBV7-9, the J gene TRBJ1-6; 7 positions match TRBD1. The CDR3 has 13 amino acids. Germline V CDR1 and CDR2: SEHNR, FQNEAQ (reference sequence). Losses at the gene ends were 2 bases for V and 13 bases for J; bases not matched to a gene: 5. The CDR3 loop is CASSLLQGDPLHF. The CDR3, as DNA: TGTGCCAGCAGCTTACTCCAGGGGGACCCCCTCCACTTT.

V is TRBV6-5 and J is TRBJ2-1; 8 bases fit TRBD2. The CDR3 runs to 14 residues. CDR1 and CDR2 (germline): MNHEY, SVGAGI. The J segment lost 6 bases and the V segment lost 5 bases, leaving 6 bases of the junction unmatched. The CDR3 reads CASSTPGTSNEQFF. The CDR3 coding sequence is TGTGCCAGCAGTACTCCCGGGACTAGCAATGAGCAGTTCTTC.

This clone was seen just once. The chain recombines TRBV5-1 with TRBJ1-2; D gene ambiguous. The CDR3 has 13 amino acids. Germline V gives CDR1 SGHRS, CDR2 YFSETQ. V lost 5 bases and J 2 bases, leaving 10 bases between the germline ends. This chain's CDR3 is CASSETTNYGYTF. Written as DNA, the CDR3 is TGCGCCAGCAGTGAGACAACAAACTATGGCTACACCTTC.

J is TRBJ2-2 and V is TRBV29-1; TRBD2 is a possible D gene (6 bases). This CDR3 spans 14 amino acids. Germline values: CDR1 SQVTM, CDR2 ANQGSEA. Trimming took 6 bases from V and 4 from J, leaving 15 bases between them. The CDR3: CSVVREMSTGELFF. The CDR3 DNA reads TGCAGCGTGGTGCGGGAAATGAGCACCGGGGAGCTGTTTTTT.

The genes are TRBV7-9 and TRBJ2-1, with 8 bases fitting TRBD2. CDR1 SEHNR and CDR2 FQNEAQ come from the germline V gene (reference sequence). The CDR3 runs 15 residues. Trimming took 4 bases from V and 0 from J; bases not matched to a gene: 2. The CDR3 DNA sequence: TGTGCCAGCAGCTCCGGACTAGCCTCCTACAATGAGCAGTTCTTC. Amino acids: CASSSGLASYNEQFF.

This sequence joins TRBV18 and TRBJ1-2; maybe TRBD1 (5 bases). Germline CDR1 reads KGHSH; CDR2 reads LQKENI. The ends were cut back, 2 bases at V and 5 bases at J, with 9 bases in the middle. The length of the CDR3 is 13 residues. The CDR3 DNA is TGTGCCAGCTCACCAGGGGGGGAGTATGGCTACACCTTC. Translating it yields CASSPGGEYGYTF.